This TCR beta chain was sequenced for a study of neurological immune-mediated disorders. The unsorted libraries had their origin in 2 million PBMCs stored at -80 C. The table lists this clonotype with many counts. Its antigen is still unknown. The CDR3 length is 11 residues. V was pared by 11 bases and J by 0 bases, with 5 bases between. Germline values: CDR1 LGHDT, CDR2 YNNKEL (reference sequence). Regarding the study as a whole: Levels of TCR clonal expansion peaked in HTLV-1-associated myelopathy and reached their lowest in multiple sclerosis, under those of healthy controls.

It was by 5'RACE with 10-nucleotide random UMIs that the cDNA was made. From 15-18 subjects, every sequencing run obtained over 190 million TCR-beta sequences. Each CDR3 protein gets one entry after TCRdb re-called the 5' RACE reads with MiXCR. Altogether about 59,000 distinct CDR3 sequences are present, more than 9.5% being singletons, with the ten largest covering approximately 12%. Sample: PBMCs. The rearrangement joins TRBV3-1 to TRBJ2-1; no clear D. This sequence originates from a woman aged 60-75 years with HTLV-1-associated myelopathy (HAM/TSP). Here the CDR3 DNA reads TGTGCCGTGGGCTCCTACAATGAGCAGTTCTTC. Translated, it gives CAVGSYNEQFF.